The 27 T cell receptor beta chains reported below all come from one sample, sequenced in a study of T cell responses to AZD1222 COVID-19 vaccine. Assay: immunoSEQ multiplex PCR; the TCRdb copy retains only in-frame clones and omits some. This sample has some 180,000 clones, with more than 85% found just once. The sequenced sample was peripheral blood, obtained 28 days after the second AZD1222 dose. These receptors were taken from an adult who received the AZD1222 COVID-19 vaccine.

The chain employs TRBV5-5 and TRBJ1-5, with TRBD1 identical over 12 bases. J gave up 7 bases and V 4 bases, and 6 bases lay outside the gene matches. CDR1 is SGHKS, CDR2 YYEKEE, per germline (reference sequence). This CDR3 contains 15 residues. The CDR3 is CASSRGQGAKQPQHF. The CDR3 nucleotides read TGTGCCAGCAGCCGGGGACAGGGGGCGAAACAGCCCCAGCATTTT.

This chain connects TRBV19 to TRBJ1-6; 7 bases line up with TRBD1. The CDR3 length is 13 residues. The trim removed 5 bases at V and 10 bases at J, leaving 5 bases unmatched. CDR1 and CDR2 (germline): LNHDA, SQIVND (reference sequence). The DNA of the CDR3 is TGTGCCAGTAGTCAGGGGGGAAGGTCACCCCTCCACTTT. Residues: CASSQGGRSPLHF.

This clone came up once. This chain joins TRBV5-6 and TRBJ2-7, with 8 nucleotides matching TRBD2. This CDR3 has 14 amino acids. Germline CDR1 is SGHDT and CDR2 is YYEEEE. V shed 4 bases and J 2 bases; nucleotides not matched to a gene: 5. The CDR3 loop is CASSIAGPTYEQYF. Here the CDR3 DNA reads TGTGCCAGCAGCATAGCGGGACCCACCTACGAGCAGTACTTC. Combining the CDR3 with reference TRBV5-6 and TRBJ2-7 gives the whole variable domain DAGVTQSPTHLIKTRGQQVTLRCSPKSGHDTVSWYQQALGQGPQFIFQYYEEEERQRGNFPDRFSGHQFPNYSSELNVNALLLGDSALYLCASSIAGPTYEQYFGPGTRLTVT.

The V call is TRBV9, the J call TRBJ2-1, with TRBD2 matching 12 bases. V lost 2 bases to trimming and J lost 2 bases; unmatched junction nucleotides: 5. Germline CDR1 SGDLS, CDR2 YYNGEE. This CDR3 spans 17 amino acids. The CDR3 sequence is CASSVIGLAGTYNEQFF. The CDR3 DNA reads TGTGCCAGCAGCGTGATAGGACTAGCGGGGACCTACAATGAGCAGTTCTTC.

V gene TRBV10-1 combines with J gene TRBJ1-1, with TRBD1 matching 8 bases. Trimming took 6 bases from V and 4 from J; bases not matched to a gene: 4. Germline CDR1 and CDR2: WNHNN and SYGVQD (reference sequence). The CDR3 loop spans 13 amino acids. The CDR3 DNA sequence: TGCGCCAGCAGCTCGGACAGGGCCACTGAAGCTTTCTTT. Translating it yields CASSSDRATEAFF.

The gene calls are TRBV5-8 and TRBJ2-2; D is possibly TRBD2 (6 bases). Germline V lookup: CDR1 SGHTS, CDR2 YDEGEE. Trimming shortened V by 6 bases and J by 6 bases, and 9 bases separated the two germline ends. The CDR3 contains 12 residues. As DNA, the CDR3 is TGTGCCAGCACCTGGGGGGCCGGGGAGCTGTTTTTT. It specifies CASTWGAGELFF.

V is TRBV29-1 and J is TRBJ2-3; no firm D call. V was trimmed by 4 bases and J by 7 bases, leaving 15 bases between them. CDR1 is SQVTM and CDR2 is ANQGSEA in the germline V gene. This CDR3 has 13 amino acids. The CDR3 DNA reads TGCAGCGTTGCCCGAAGAGTGGAGTATACGCAGTATTTT. It encodes CSVARRVEYTQYF.

CDR3 nucleotide sequence: TGTGCCAGCAGCTTAATTCCGGAAGATACGCAGTATTTT. Amino acids: CASSLIPEDTQYF. The chain employs TRBV7-3 and TRBJ2-3; D gene uncertain. Per the germline V gene, CDR1 is SGHTA and CDR2 is FQGTGA. The CDR3 is 13 amino acids. Trimming left V 1 base short and J 5 bases short, with 7 bases between.

The V and J genes are TRBV7-9 and TRBJ2-3; possible D gene TRBD2, 6 bases. V lost 5 bases to trimming and J lost 1 base, with 13 bases between them. The germline V gene encodes CDR1 SEHNR and CDR2 FQNEAQ (reference sequence). The CDR3 consists of 15 residues. CDR3 protein: CASSQTSRRTDTQYF. CDR3 DNA sequence: TGTGCCAGCAGCCAGACTAGTCGTCGCACAGATACGCAGTATTTT.

The rearrangement joins TRBV6-5 to TRBJ2-1, with 8 bases identical to TRBD2. The V segment lost 7 bases and the J segment 0 bases; nucleotides outside the gene matches: 5. This CDR3 spans 15 amino acids. Germline CDR1 MNHEY, CDR2 SVGAGI. Here the CDR3 reads CASNSRGVSYNEQFF. For the CDR3, the DNA is TGTGCCAGCAATTCGCGGGGGGTCTCCTACAATGAGCAGTTCTTC.

The J gene is TRBJ2-1, the V gene TRBV4-3; D is unresolved. Trimming stripped 1 base from V and 2 bases from J, with 12 bases between. This CDR3 comprises 16 residues. Looked up from germline, CDR1 is LGHNA and CDR2 is YSLEER. The CDR3 nucleotides read TGCGCCAGCAGCCAAGCCCCGGTACGAACCTACAATGAGCAGTTCTTC. Protein product: CASSQAPVRTYNEQFF.

The CDR3 reads CASSQPPGTGNTEAFF. The CDR3 region has the DNA TGTGCCAGCAGTCAACCTCCCGGGACAGGGAACACTGAAGCTTTCTTT. The genes are TRBV7-2 and TRBJ1-1; 8 nucleotides align to TRBD1. V was pared by 6 bases and J by 1 base, with 10 bases of the junction left unmatched. Germline-derived CDR1 and CDR2 are SGHTA and FQGNSA. The length of the CDR3 is 16 residues.

V gene TRBV18 combines with J gene TRBJ2-3, with D possibly matching TRBD2 (6 bases). The CDR3 sequence is 15 residues long. The V end was cut by 1 base, the J end by 3 bases, with 11 bases between. Germline V gene lookup returns CDR1 KGHSH and CDR2 LQKENI. The DNA for the CDR3 is TGTGCCAGCTCACCACTAGGAGGAGGGACAGATACGCAGTATTTT. Its protein is CASSPLGGGTDTQYF.

This chain links TRBV4-1 with TRBJ1-1; 10 bases match TRBD1. Germline assignment: CDR1 MGHRA and CDR2 YSYEKL. V shed 0 bases, J shed 0 bases, and the junction held 7 bases outside the gene matches. This CDR3 contains 18 residues. CDR3 nucleotides: TGCGCCAGCAGCCAAGATCAGACAGGGGGCCGGATGAACACTGAAGCTTTCTTT. As protein: CASSQDQTGGRMNTEAFF.

Only one count was recorded for this clone. An end of the junction does not agree with germline; a read error may underlie this. The chain recombines TRBV6-5 with TRBJ1-2; D remains unclear. This CDR3 has 12 residues. Germline V gene data show CDR1 as MNHEY and CDR2 as SVGAGI. CDR3 residues: CASSYSTGTASF. DNA of the CDR3: TGTGCCAGCAGTTACTCGACGGGCACAGCGTCCTTC.

The chain carries TRBV5-1 and TRBJ2-1; 9 bases agree with TRBD1. The CDR3 has 15 amino acids. V dropped 2 bases and J dropped 4; count of bases not matched to a gene: 4. CDR1 is SGHRS, CDR2 YFSETQ, per germline. In DNA form, the CDR3 reads TGCGCCAGCAGCTTACAGGGGGCCCAATACAATGAGCAGTTCTTC. Translating gives CASSLQGAQYNEQFF. The whole variable domain, filled in from reference TRBV5-1 and TRBJ2-1, reads KAGVTQTPRYLIKTRGQQVTLSCSPISGHRSVSWYQQTPGQGLQFLFEYFSETQRNKGNFPGRFSGRQFSNSRSEMNVSTLELGDSALYLCASSLQGAQYNEQFFGPGTRLTVL.

The chain carries TRBV5-1 and TRBJ1-2; D is uncertain. This CDR3 region has 15 residues. Trimming stripped 0 bases from V and 2 bases from J, with 11 bases between. Germline V CDR1 and CDR2: SGHRS, YFSETQ. As DNA, the CDR3 is TGCGCCAGCAGCTTGGAGGCCTATGCCAACTATGGCTACACCTTC. It codes for CASSLEAYANYGYTF. The variable domain in full, completed from reference TRBV5-1 and TRBJ1-2, reads KAGVTQTPRYLIKTRGQQVTLSCSPISGHRSVSWYQQTPGQGLQFLFEYFSETQRNKGNFPGRFSGRQFSNSRSEMNVSTLELGDSALYLCASSLEAYANYGYTFGSGTRLTVV.

The chain joins TRBV5-1 to TRBJ1-3; D not resolved. The germline gives CDR1 SGHRS, CDR2 YFSETQ. Deletions cut 3 bases from V and 2 bases from J, with 12 bases between. The CDR3 contains 15 residues. The CDR3 coding sequence is TGCGCCAGCAGCTCCCGGCCCGGGACTGGAAACACCATATATTTT. This translates into CASSSRPGTGNTIYF.

The genes are TRBV7-9 and TRBJ2-2; no firm D call. Trimming cost V 7 bases and J 8 bases, with 14 bases left between them. The CDR3 is 13 residues long. Germline loops: CDR1 SEHNR, CDR2 FQNEAQ (reference sequence). This CDR3 reads CASNTLPVGELFF. The CDR3 coding sequence is TGTGCCAGCAACACCCTCCCCGTGGGGGAGCTGTTTTTT. Supplemented by reference TRBV7-9 and TRBJ2-2, the full variable domain reads DTGVSQNPRHKITKRGQNVTFRCDPISEHNRLYWYRQTLGQGPEFLTYFQNEAQLEKSRLLSDRFSAERPKGSFSTLEIQRTEQGDSAMYLCASNTLPVGELFFGEGSRLTVL.

The J gene is TRBJ2-2, the V gene TRBV7-3; D remains ambiguous. V was cut by 3 bases and J by 5 bases, with 4 bases left in between. Germline lookup yields CDR1 SGHTA and CDR2 FQGTGA. The CDR3 sequence is 12 residues long. CDR3 in amino acids: CASSFRTGELFF. CDR3 nucleotide sequence: TGTGCCAGCAGCTTTAGGACCGGGGAGCTGTTTTTT. Combining the CDR3 with reference TRBV7-3 and TRBJ2-2 gives the whole variable domain GAGVSQTPSNKVTEKGKYVELRCDPISGHTALYWYRQSLGQGPEFLIYFQGTGAADDSGLPNDRFFAVRPEGSVSTLKIQRTERGDSAVYLCASSFRTGELFFGEGSRLTVL.

The chain couples TRBV25-1 to TRBJ2-1; D call uncertain. Germline CDR1 and CDR2: MGHDK and SYGVNS. The V end lost 6 bases, the J end lost 13 bases, and 19 bases lay between the germline ends. This CDR3 has 13 amino acids. In DNA form, the CDR3 reads TGTGCCAGCAGCCCCAACGGACCGTCTCCTCAGTTCTTC. Translation: CASSPNGPSPQFF.

The V gene is TRBV6-5, the J gene TRBJ2-7; 9 bases are a match to TRBD1. V shed 4 bases and J 2 bases; nucleotides not matched to a gene: 6. The CDR3 contains 15 residues. Germline assignment: CDR1 MNHEY and CDR2 SVGAGI. The CDR3 sequence is CASSSGQGPPYEQYF. CDR3 DNA sequence: TGTGCCAGCAGTTCCGGACAGGGGCCTCCCTACGAGCAGTACTTC.

The V call is TRBV27, the J call TRBJ2-4, with 11 bases identical to TRBD1. V lost 4 bases to trimming and J lost 1 base; unmatched junction nucleotides: 6. The CDR3 extends over 17 amino acids. The V gene's germline CDR1 is MNHEY and CDR2 SMNVEV (reference sequence). DNA of the CDR3: TGTGCCAGCAGTTCGATCCGGGACAGGGGGGCCAAAAACATTCAGTACTTC. Amino acids: CASSSIRDRGAKNIQYF.

This clone was observed a single time. The chain couples TRBV2 to TRBJ2-3, with TRBD2 matching 11 bases. The length of the CDR3 is 15 residues. V trimming: 3 bases; J trimming: 5 bases; junction bases outside the gene matches: 4. Per the germline V gene, CDR1 is SNHLY and CDR2 is FYNNEI. The CDR3 coding sequence is TGTGCCAGCAGTGAGGAGGGGACTAGCGGAGATACGCAGTATTTT. Translated: CASSEEGTSGDTQYF.

The V call is TRBV15, the J call TRBJ1-3; TRBD1 matches 7 bases. This CDR3 has 15 residues. CDR1 is LNHNV and CDR2 is YYDKDF in the germline V gene (reference sequence). The junction had 4 bases not matched to a gene; V was cut back by 1 base and J by 4 bases. The CDR3 sequence is CATSRGPTGGNTIYF. In DNA, the CDR3 is TGTGCCACCAGCAGAGGTCCGACAGGGGGAAACACCATATATTTT.

This chain connects TRBV19 to TRBJ2-2; D is possibly TRBD2 (7 bases). The germline CDR1 and CDR2 sequences are LNHDA and SQIVND (reference sequence). This CDR3 spans 16 amino acids. The V and J ends lost 5 bases and 3 bases respectively, with 16 bases between them. The CDR3 spells CASSSPWGGHTGELFF. CDR3 DNA: TGTGCCAGTAGTTCTCCTTGGGGGGGCCACACCGGGGAGCTGTTTTTT.

This chain uses TRBV19 with TRBJ1-2; tentative D call: TRBD1 (6 bases). Trimming removed 3 bases at V and 5 bases at J, with 19 bases between. This CDR3 is 16 amino acids long. Germline V CDR1 and CDR2: LNHDA, SQIVND (reference sequence). DNA of the CDR3: TGTGCCAGTAGTATGGAAGGGGTCGGGACATCATATGGCTACACCTTC. Its protein is CASSMEGVGTSYGYTF.